These T cell receptor beta chains were read from a single sample in a study of primary melanoma T cells and metastatic recurrence. Here immunoSEQ multiplex PCR was the method, and the copy in TCRdb shows in-frame clones only, minus some. The table has 2,000 to 2,500 clones, approximately 75% seen once. Material: melanoma tumor tissue. Receptor source: a human donor with melanoma. Each CDR3 is given with its conserved first and last residue. D genes are given only for firm matches. Expanded clones are given a class, and other clones once, few, many or no size at all.

clone size	J gene	V gene	D gene	CDR3 protein	CDR3 DNA
once	TRBJ2-5	TRBV10-2	NA	CANKKETTLTQETQYF	TGCGCCAACAAGAAGGAGACTACGCTAACCCAAGAGACCCAGTACTTC
few	TRBJ1-1	TRBV6-8	NA	CASSLNREGTEAFF	TGTGCCAGCAGCCTAAACAGGGAAGGCACTGAAGCTTTCTTT
NA	TRBJ2-7	TRBV6-8	NA	CASSAPGDIHNEQYF	TGTGCCAGCTCTGCCCCGGGGGATATACACAACGAGCAGTACTTC
NA	TRBJ2-6	TRBV7-1	TRBD2	CASSLRLAGVFGANVLTF	TGTGCCAGCAGCCTACGACTAGCGGGAGTCTTTGGGGCCAACGTCCTGACTTTC
NA	TRBJ1-5	TRBV6-8	TRBD1	CASSTGQAKGQPQHF	TGTGCCAGCAGTACCGGACAGGCCAAAGGTCAGCCCCAGCATTTT
NA	TRBJ2-2	TRBV19	NA	CASSNHLDYTGELFF	TGTGCCAGTAGTAATCACTTGGATTACACCGGGGAGCTGTTTTTT
NA	TRBJ2-1	TRBV11-3	NA	CASSPQSHSYNEQFF	TGTGCCAGCAGCCCCCAAAGTCACTCCTACAATGAGCAGTTCTTC
NA	TRBJ2-6	TRBV18	NA	CASSPVAGANVLTF	TGTGCCAGCTCACCCGTAGCCGGGGCCAACGTCCTGACTTTC
hyperexpanded	TRBJ2-2	TRBV11-3	TRBD1	CASTEQGTNTGELFF	TGTGCCAGCACGGAACAGGGGACGAACACCGGGGAGCTGTTTTTT
medium-sized	TRBJ1-5	TRBV6-8	NA	CASSQGLGQPQHF	TGTGCCAGCAGCCAGGGTTTGGGTCAGCCCCAGCATTTT
few	TRBJ2-3	TRBV30	TRBD1	CAWSTRTGNLRGAQYF	TGTGCCTGGAGTACCAGGACAGGGAACCTCAGAGGTGCGCAGTATTTT
NA	TRBJ2-7	TRBV5-1	NA	CASSLNRDAAYEQYF	TGCGCCAGCAGCTTGAACCGGGACGCAGCCTACGAGCAGTACTTC
NA	TRBJ2-4	TRBV7-4	NA	CASSLDPGSGNIQYF	TGTGCCAGCAGCTTGGATCCAGGGAGTGGGAACATTCAGTACTTC
NA	TRBJ2-2	TRBV11-3	NA	CASSLGGRITGELFF	TGTGCCAGCAGCTTAGGAGGGCGGATCACCGGGGAGCTGTTTTTT
NA	TRBJ1-2	TRBV10-2	TRBD1	CASSETGIWDGYTF	TGCGCCAGCAGCGAGACAGGGATCTGGGATGGCTACACCTTC
once	TRBJ2-3	TRBV11-3	TRBD2	CASSFIGLAVTDTQYF	TGTGCCAGCAGCTTCATCGGCCTAGCGGTGACAGATACGCAGTATTTT
once	TRBJ2-6	TRBV6-8	NA	CASSYRDSGANVLTF	TGTGCCAGCAGTTACCGGGACTCTGGGGCCAACGTCCTGACTTTC
NA	TRBJ1-1	TRBV28	NA	CASSLSGWSAFF	TGTGCCAGCAGTTTATCCGGGTGGAGCGCTTTCTTT
NA	TRBJ2-2	TRBV28	NA	CASSLARDKSLDDLPGELFF	TGTGCCAGCAGTTTAGCTCGGGACAAGTCTCTAGACGATCTCCCCGGGGAGCTGTTTTTT
NA	TRBJ1-5	TRBV6-7	NA	CASRPGGGQPQHF	TGTGCCAGCAGGCCGGGGGGGGGTCAGCCCCAGCATTTT
NA	TRBJ1-2	TRBV19	NA	CASSHGAGREDF	TGTGCCAGTAGCCATGGGGCAGGGAGAGAAGACTTC
NA	TRBJ2-1	TRBV19	TRBD2	CASSGIWTSGASNEQFF	TGTGCCAGCTCTGGTATTTGGACTAGCGGGGCGTCCAATGAGCAGTTCTTC